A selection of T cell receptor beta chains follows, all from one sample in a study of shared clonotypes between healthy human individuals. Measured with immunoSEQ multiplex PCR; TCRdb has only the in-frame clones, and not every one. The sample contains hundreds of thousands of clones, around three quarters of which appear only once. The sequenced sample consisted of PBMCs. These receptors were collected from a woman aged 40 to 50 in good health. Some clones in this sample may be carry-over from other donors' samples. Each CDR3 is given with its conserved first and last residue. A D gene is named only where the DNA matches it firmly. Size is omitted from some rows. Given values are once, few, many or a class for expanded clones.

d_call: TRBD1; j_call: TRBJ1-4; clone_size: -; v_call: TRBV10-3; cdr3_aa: CAISENAGGLTNEKLFF; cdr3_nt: TGTGCCATCAGTGAGAATGCAGGGGGCTTAACTAATGAAAAACTGTTTTTT
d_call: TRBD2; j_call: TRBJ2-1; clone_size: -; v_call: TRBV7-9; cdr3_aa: CASSDWREGSEQFF; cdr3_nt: TGTGCCAGCAGTGACTGGCGGGAGGGCAGTGAGCAGTTCTTC
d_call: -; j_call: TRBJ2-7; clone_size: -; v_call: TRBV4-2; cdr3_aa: CASSQEEGGPYEQYF; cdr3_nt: TGTGCCAGCAGCCAAGAAGAGGGGGGACCCTACGAGCAGTACTTC
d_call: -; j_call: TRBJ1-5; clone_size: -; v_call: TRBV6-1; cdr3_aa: CASRENRASNQPQHF; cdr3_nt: TGTGCCAGCAGAGAAAACAGGGCCAGCAATCAGCCCCAGCATTTT
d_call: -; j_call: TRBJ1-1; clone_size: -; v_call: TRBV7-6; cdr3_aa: CASSVRPVDTEAFF; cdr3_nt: TGTGCCAGCAGCGTAAGACCTGTTGACACTGAAGCTTTCTTT
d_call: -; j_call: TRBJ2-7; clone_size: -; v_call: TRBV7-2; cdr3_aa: CASSTQAGYEQYF; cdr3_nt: TGTGCCAGCAGCACCCAAGCGGGCTACGAGCAGTACTTC
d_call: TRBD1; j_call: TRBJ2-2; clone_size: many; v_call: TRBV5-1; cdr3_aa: CASSLARAGGIGELFF; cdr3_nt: TGCGCCAGCAGCTTGGCCCGAGCAGGGGGCATCGGGGAGCTGTTTTTT
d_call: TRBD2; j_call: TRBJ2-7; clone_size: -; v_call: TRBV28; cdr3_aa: CATFPGGGAGEYEQYF; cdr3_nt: TGTGCCACCTTCCCGGGGGGGGGCGCAGGAGAATACGAGCAGTACTTC
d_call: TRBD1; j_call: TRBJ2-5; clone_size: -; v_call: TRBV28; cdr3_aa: CASSHWDSRETQYF; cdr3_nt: TGTGCCAGCAGTCACTGGGACAGCCGAGAGACCCAGTACTTC
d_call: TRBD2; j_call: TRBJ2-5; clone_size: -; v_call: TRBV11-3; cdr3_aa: CASSFRSGRAGETQYF; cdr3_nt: TGTGCCAGCAGCTTTCGGAGCGGGAGGGCCGGAGAGACCCAGTACTTC
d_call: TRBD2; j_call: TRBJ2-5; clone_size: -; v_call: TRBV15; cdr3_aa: CATSRDLASGQETQYF; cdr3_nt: TGTGCCACCAGCAGAGACCTCGCTAGCGGACAAGAGACCCAGTACTTC
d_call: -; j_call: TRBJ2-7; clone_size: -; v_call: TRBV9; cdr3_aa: CASSSQGVPYEQYF; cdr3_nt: TGTGCCAGCAGCTCGCAAGGGGTTCCCTACGAGCAGTACTTC
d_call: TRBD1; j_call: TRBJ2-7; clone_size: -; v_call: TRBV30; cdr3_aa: CAWRIPGQGFSYEQYF; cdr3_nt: TGTGCCTGGAGAATCCCGGGACAGGGCTTCTCCTACGAGCAGTACTTC
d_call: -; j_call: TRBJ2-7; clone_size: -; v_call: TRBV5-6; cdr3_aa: CASSLSSIHEQYF; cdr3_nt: TGTGCCAGCAGCCTCTCCTCCATCCACGAGCAGTACTTC
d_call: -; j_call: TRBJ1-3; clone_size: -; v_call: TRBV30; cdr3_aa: CAWRPPWSSGNTIYF; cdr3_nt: TGTGCCTGGAGACCCCCCTGGTCCTCTGGAAACACCATATATTTT
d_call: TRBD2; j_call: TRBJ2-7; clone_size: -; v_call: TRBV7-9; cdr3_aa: CASSLPLGGRATYEQYF; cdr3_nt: TGTGCCAGCAGCTTACCCCTGGGCGGGAGGGCCACTTACGAGCAGTACTTC
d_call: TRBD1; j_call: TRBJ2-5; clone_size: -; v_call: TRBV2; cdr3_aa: CASSEGQGVIQETQYF; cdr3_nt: TGTGCCAGCAGTGAGGGACAGGGGGTAATCCAAGAGACCCAGTACTTC
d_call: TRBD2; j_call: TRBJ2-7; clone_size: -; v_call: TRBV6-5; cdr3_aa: CASRPGLAGYEQYF; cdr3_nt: TGTGCCAGCAGACCGGGACTAGCGGGATACGAGCAGTACTTC
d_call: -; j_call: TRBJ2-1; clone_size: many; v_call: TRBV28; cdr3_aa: CASSFPNRVGNEQFF; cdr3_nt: TGTGCCAGCAGTTTTCCTAATCGGGTTGGGAATGAGCAGTTCTTC
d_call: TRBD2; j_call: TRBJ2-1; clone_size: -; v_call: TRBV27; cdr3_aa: CASSLGTSGANEQFF; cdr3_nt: TGTGCCAGCAGTCTCGGGACTAGCGGGGCCAATGAGCAGTTCTTC
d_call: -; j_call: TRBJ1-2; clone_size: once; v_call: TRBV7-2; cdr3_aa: CASSLGTAGYTF; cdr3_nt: TGTGCCAGCAGCTTAGGGACGGCCGGCTACACCTTC
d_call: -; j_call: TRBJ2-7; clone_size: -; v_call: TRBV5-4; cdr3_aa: CASSLPTRSYEQYF; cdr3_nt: TGTGCCAGCAGCTTGCCGACTAGAAGCTACGAGCAGTACTTC
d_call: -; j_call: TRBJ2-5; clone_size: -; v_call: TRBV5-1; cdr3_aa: CASSLGTVQETQYF; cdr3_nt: TGCGCCAGCAGCTTGGGGACAGTACAAGAGACCCAGTACTTC
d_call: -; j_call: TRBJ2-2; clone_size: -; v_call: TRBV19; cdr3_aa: CASSIDNSFFATGELFF; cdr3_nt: TGTGCCAGTAGTATTGATAACTCGTTCTTTGCCACCGGGGAGCTGTTTTTT
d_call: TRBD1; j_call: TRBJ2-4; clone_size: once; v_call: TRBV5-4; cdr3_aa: CASRAGGTAKNIQYF; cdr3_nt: TGTGCCAGCAGAGCAGGGGGAACTGCCAAAAACATTCAGTACTTC
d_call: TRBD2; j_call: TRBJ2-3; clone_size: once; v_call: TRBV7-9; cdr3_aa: CASSWGGLATDTQYF; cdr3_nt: TGTGCCAGCAGCTGGGGGGGACTAGCAACAGATACGCAGTATTTT
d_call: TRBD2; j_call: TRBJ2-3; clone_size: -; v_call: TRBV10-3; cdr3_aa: CAIRGRGLAGEITDTQYF; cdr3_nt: TGTGCCATCAGGGGAAGAGGACTAGCGGGAGAGATCACAGATACGCAGTATTTT
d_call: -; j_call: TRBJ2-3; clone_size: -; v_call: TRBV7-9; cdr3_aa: CASSPRRSTDTQYF; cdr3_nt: TGTGCCAGCAGCCCCCGGAGAAGCACAGATACGCAGTATTTT
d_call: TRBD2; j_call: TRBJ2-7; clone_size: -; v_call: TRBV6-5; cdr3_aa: CASSLLAVPYEQYF; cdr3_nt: TGTGCCAGCAGTCTACTAGCGGTTCCCTACGAGCAGTACTTC